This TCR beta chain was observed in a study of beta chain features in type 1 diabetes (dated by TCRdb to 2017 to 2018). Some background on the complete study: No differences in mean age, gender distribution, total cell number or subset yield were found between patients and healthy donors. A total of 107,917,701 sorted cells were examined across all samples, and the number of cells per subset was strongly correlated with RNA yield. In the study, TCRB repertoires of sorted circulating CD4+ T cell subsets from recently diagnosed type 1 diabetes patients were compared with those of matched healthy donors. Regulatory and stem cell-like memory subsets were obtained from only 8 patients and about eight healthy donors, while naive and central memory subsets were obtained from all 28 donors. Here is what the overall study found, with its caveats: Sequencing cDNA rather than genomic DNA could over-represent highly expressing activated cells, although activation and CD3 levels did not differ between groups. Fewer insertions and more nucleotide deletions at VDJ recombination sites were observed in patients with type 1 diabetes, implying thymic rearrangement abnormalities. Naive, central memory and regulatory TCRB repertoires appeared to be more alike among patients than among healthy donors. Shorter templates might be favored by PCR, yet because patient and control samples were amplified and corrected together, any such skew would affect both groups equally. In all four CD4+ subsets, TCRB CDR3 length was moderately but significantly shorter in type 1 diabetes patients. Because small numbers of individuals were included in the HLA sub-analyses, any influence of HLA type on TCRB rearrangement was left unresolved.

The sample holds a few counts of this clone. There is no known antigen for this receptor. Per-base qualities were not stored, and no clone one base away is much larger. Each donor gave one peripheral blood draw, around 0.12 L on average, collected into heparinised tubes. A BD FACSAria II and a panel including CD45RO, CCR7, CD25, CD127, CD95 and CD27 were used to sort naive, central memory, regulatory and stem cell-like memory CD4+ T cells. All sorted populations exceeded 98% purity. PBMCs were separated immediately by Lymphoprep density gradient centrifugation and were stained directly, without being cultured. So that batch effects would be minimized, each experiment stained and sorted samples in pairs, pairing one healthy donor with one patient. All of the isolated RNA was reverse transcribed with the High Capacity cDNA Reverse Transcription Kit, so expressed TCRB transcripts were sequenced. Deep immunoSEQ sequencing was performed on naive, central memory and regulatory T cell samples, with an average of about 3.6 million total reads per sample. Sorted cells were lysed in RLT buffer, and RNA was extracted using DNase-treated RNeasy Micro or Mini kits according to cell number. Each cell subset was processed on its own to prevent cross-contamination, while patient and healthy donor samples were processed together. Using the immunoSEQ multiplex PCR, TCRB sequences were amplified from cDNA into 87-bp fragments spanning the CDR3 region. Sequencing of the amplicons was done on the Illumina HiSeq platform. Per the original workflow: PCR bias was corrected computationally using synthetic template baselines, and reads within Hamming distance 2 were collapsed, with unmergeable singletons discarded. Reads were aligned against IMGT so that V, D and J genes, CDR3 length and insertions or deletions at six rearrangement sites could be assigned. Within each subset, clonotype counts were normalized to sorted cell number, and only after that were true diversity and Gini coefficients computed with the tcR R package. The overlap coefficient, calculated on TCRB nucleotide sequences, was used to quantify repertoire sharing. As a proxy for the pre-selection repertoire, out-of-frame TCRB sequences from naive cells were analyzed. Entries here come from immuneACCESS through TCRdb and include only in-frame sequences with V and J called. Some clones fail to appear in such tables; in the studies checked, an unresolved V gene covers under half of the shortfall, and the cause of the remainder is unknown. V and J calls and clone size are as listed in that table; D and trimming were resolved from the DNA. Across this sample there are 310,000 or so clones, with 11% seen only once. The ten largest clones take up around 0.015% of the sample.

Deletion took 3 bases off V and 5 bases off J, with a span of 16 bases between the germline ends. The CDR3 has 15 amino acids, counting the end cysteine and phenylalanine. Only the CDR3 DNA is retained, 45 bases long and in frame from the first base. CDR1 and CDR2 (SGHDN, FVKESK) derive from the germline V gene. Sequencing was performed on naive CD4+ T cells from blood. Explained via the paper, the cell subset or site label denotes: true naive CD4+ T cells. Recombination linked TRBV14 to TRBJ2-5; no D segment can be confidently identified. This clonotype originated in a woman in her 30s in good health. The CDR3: CASSQRDTRRETQYF. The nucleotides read TGTGCCAGCAGCCAGCGAGATACCCGCCGGGAGACCCAGTACTTC.